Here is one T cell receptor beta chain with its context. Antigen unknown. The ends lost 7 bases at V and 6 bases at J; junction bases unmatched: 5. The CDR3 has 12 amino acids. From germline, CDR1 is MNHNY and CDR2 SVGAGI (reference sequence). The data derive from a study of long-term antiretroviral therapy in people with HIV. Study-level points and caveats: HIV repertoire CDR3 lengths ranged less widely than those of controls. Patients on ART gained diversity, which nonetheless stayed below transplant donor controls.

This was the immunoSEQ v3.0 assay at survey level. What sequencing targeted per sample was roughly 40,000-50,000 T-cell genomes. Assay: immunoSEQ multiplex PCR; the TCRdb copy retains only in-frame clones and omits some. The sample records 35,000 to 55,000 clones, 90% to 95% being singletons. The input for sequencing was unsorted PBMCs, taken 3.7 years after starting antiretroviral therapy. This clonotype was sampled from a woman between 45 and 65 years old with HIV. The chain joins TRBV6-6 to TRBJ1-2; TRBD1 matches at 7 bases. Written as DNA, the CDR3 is TGTGCCAGCACCATCGACAGGGATGGCTACACCTTC. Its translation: CASTIDRDGYTF.